Listed below are T cell receptor beta chains from one sample, sequenced in a study of cytomegalovirus exposure and HLA in healthy donors. Sequencing used immunoSEQ multiplex PCR; TCRdb keeps in-frame clones, though not all of them. The top ten hold 0.7% to 0.85% of the sample, which has 250,000 to 350,000 clones, 75% to 90% seen once. Specimen: PBMCs. The receptors here all came from a woman between 18 and 30 years old in good health and CMV-seronegative. Both conserved end residues are part of each CDR3. Fields, in order: V gene, clone size, J gene, D gene, CDR3 DNA, CDR3 protein. A D gene is named only where the DNA matches it firmly. Clone size is shown for a subset of rows, as once, few, many or a class of expanded clone.

>TRBV6-1|NA|TRBJ1-5|NA
TGTGCCAGCAGTGAAGGAGAGGTGTGGCAGCCCCAGCATTTT
CASSEGEVWQPQHF
>TRBV6-5|NA|TRBJ2-2|TRBD1
TGTGCCAGCAGCGGACAGGAGGAACACCTGTTTTTT
CASSGQEEHLFF
>TRBV5-1|NA|TRBJ2-7|TRBD1
TGCGCCAGCAGAACTCGACAGGGACCGGGGGAGCAGTACTTC
CASRTRQGPGEQYF
>TRBV5-6|NA|TRBJ2-5|TRBD2
TGTGCCAGCAGCCCACGGACTAGCGGGAGTTTCGTCGATGCGGAGACCCAGTACTTC
CASSPRTSGSFVDAETQYF
>TRBV5-4|few|TRBJ2-5|TRBD2
TGTGCCAGCAGCTCCGGGACTAGCGGGAGTGTGACCCAGTACTTC
CASSSGTSGSVTQYF
>TRBV5-1|NA|TRBJ2-4|NA
TGCGCCAGCGAAGCCGGCTTGGGCGTGAAAAACATTCAGTACTTC
CASEAGLGVKNIQYF
>TRBV4-3|NA|TRBJ2-7|NA
TGCGCCAGCAGCCAAGATTCGGGATCATCCTACGAGCAGTACTTC
CASSQDSGSSYEQYF
>TRBV2|few|TRBJ2-7|NA
TGTGCCAGCGGCTTTACAGGGGCGGGGAAGTACTTC
CASGFTGAGKYF
>TRBV10-3|NA|TRBJ2-7|NA
TGTGCCATCAGTGATGGCCGGAGCCAGGGCGACGAGCAGTACTTC
CAISDGRSQGDEQYF
>TRBV5-4|NA|TRBJ1-1|NA
TGTGCCAGCAGCCTCCCGACGGCGGGGGACACTGAAGCTTTCTTT
CASSLPTAGDTEAFF
>TRBV5-1|NA|TRBJ2-7|TRBD2
TGCGCCAGCATGGATGGGACTAGGGCCTACGAGCAGTACTTC
CASMDGTRAYEQYF
>TRBV7-2|few|TRBJ2-3|NA
TGTGCCAGCAGCTTCGACTACTTAAGCACAGATACGCAGTATTTT
CASSFDYLSTDTQYF
>TRBV18|NA|TRBJ2-7|TRBD1
TGTGCCAGCTCACCGGCCGGGACAGGGTCTTACGAGCAGTACTTC
CASSPAGTGSYEQYF
>TRBV28|once|TRBJ1-2|TRBD1
TGTGTTGCGGCACAGGGGGGAGACCCCTATGGCTACACCTTC
CVAAQGGDPYGYTF
>TRBV27|NA|TRBJ2-3|TRBD1
TGTGCCAGCAGTTTAATTTATGGGACAGGGGTGGATACGCAGTATTTT
CASSLIYGTGVDTQYF
>TRBV25-1|NA|TRBJ1-1|TRBD1
TGTGCCAGCAGCGGGCGATACAGGGGGCAATCTGAAGCTTTCTTT
CASSGRYRGQSEAFF
>TRBV4-3|NA|TRBJ2-7|TRBD1
TGCGCCAGCAGCCAAGATTTGCAGGGGGCAGCCGACGAGCAGTACTTC
CASSQDLQGAADEQYF
>TRBV6-1|NA|TRBJ1-5|TRBD1
TGTGCCAGCGGGGGACAGGGGGCGTCTCAGCCCCAGCATTTT
CASGGQGASQPQHF
>TRBV28|NA|TRBJ2-3|NA
TGTGCCATCTCAGGGTGGGATACGCAGTATTTT
CAISGWDTQYF
>TRBV5-1|NA|TRBJ2-7|NA
TGCGCCAGCAGCTTGTCCCGGGACATAAAGCAGTACTTC
CASSLSRDIKQYF